The rows below give T cell receptor beta chains drawn from one sample of a study of blood T cells in healthy people across ages. Using its own MiXCR run on the 5' RACE reads, TCRdb lists one record per CDR3 protein. The sample records 760,000 or so distinct CDR3 sequences, more than 20% being singletons. These data were also filed under a second study, of T cells of mothers and their children.

Sequences were obtained from blood. The receptors derive from a boy between 10 and 17 years old in good health. The CDR3 runs from the conserved cysteine through the conserved F or W. D genes are given only for firm matches. Not all rows give a size; the values are once, few, many and, for expanded clones, a class.

>TRBJ1-1|NA|NA|TRBV28
CASNPGTGTEAFF
TGTGCCAGCAATCCCGGCACAGGGACTGAAGCTTTCTTT
>TRBJ1-1|NA|NA|TRBV2
CASLGGIEAFF
TGTGCCAGCTTAGGGGGGATTGAAGCTTTCTTT
>TRBJ1-1|NA|NA|TRBV12-3/TRBV12-4
CASTSGVLGNTEAFF
TGTGCCAGCACCAGCGGGGTCTTAGGGAACACTGAAGCTTTCTTT
>TRBJ2-1|NA|TRBD1|TRBV5-1
CASSPGTGANEQFF
TGCGCCAGCAGCCCGGGGACAGGGGCCAATGAGCAGTTCTTC
>TRBJ2-7|few|NA|TRBV5-1
CASSLDGTSYTYEQYF
TGCGCCAGCAGCTTGGACGGGACTTCCTATACCTACGAGCAGTACTTC
>TRBJ2-1|NA|TRBD2|TRBV11-3
CASSLEAAGGYAEQFF
TGTGCCAGCAGCTTAGAAGCAGCGGGGGGGTATGCTGAGCAGTTCTTC
>TRBJ2-7|NA|NA|TRBV7-9
CASSSLLGRSEQYF
TGTGCCAGCAGCTCCCTATTAGGGCGTAGCGAGCAGTACTTC
>TRBJ2-1|few|NA|TRBV7-9
CASSGAGAYYNEQFF
TGTGCCAGCAGCGGCGCAGGGGCATATTACAATGAGCAGTTCTTC
>TRBJ2-7|NA|TRBD1|TRBV12-3/TRBV12-4
CASSPGTDFYYEQYF
TGTGCCAGCAGTCCAGGGACAGACTTTTACTACGAGCAGTACTTC
>TRBJ2-5|NA|TRBD1|TRBV20-1
CSARDLGGQGDLETQYF
TGCAGTGCTAGAGACCTCGGGGGACAGGGGGATCTGGAGACCCAGTACTTC
>TRBJ1-2|NA|NA|TRBV28
CASLGRTGYGYTF
TGTGCCAGTTTGGGAAGGACCGGCTATGGCTACACCTTC
>TRBJ2-1|NA|TRBD2|TRBV6-5
CASSQTSGRGVEQFF
TGTGCCAGCAGCCAGACTAGCGGGAGAGGTGTTGAGCAGTTCTTC
>TRBJ2-3|NA|TRBD2|TRBV6-4
CASSKSGARGDTQYF
TGTGCCAGCAGTAAGAGCGGGGCCCGGGGAGATACGCAGTATTTT
>TRBJ2-7|many|NA|TRBV28
CASTGTKVSYEQYF
TGTGCCAGCACTGGGACGAAGGTTTCCTACGAGCAGTACTTC
>TRBJ2-3|NA|NA|TRBV10-3
CAISDLRGSTDTQYF
TGTGCCATCAGTGATTTACGGGGAAGCACAGATACGCAGTATTTT
>TRBJ2-7|NA|NA|TRBV29-1
CSVEDPWRGDEQYF
TGCAGCGTTGAAGATCCCTGGCGGGGAGACGAGCAGTACTTC
>TRBJ2-5|few|NA|TRBV25-1
CASSLGTLPGETQYF
TGTGCCAGCAGTCTCGGGACTCTCCCCGGGGAGACCCAGTACTTC
>TRBJ2-5|NA|NA|TRBV3-1
CASSQGGVIQETQYF
TGTGCCAGCAGCCAAGGTGGAGTAATCCAAGAGACCCAGTACTTC
>TRBJ2-3|few|NA|TRBV6-1
CASSITDRYRDDTQYF
TGTGCCAGCAGTATTACAGACAGGTACAGGGACGATACGCAGTATTTT
>TRBJ2-7|few|TRBD2|TRBV7-9
CASSLDLGLAGARNEQYF
TGTGCCAGCAGCTTAGATCTCGGACTAGCGGGAGCACGGAACGAGCAGTACTTC